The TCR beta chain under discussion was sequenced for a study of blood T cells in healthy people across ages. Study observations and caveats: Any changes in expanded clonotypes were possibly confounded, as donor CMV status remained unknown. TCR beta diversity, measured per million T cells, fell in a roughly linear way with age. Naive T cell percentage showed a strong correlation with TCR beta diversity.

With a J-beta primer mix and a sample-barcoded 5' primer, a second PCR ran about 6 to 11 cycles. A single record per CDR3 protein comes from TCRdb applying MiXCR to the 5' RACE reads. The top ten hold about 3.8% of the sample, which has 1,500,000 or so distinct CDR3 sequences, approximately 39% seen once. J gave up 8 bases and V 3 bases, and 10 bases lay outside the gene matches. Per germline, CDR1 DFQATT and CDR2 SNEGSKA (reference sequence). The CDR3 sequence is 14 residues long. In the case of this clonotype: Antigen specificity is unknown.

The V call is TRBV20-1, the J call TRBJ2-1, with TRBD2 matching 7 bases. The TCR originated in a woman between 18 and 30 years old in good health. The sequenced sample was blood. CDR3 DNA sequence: TGCAGTGCTAGCCGTCGAGCGGGAAGCGATGAGCAGTTCTTC. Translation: CSASRRAGSDEQFF.